The entry that follows covers one TCR beta chain sequence. This sample stems from a study of shared T cell receptors in the human thymus. The CDR3 runs to 13 residues. Between the trimmed V and J ends, which lost 8 bases and 2 bases, there was a span of 13 bases. CDR1 and CDR2 (germline): SNHLY, FYNNEI. Clones were read by immunoSEQ multiplex PCR, and TCRdb kept only the in-frame ones, dropping some. Of approximately 580,000 clones listed, approximately 78% are singletons. These data were likewise used in another study, on human thymus T cells. That paper notes: Thymic tissue was derived from resections collected during corrective heart surgery.

The clonotype was recovered from a boy under two years old with a congenital heart defect. The chain employs TRBV2 and TRBJ2-7; D perhaps matches TRBD2 (5 bases). What was sequenced was thymocytes. The CDR3 coding sequence is TGTGCCAGCCACGAGGGCCAGACCTACGAGCAGTACTTC. It encodes CASHEGQTYEQYF. The full variable domain, completed using reference TRBV2 and TRBJ2-7, is EPEVTQTPSHQVTQMGQEVILRCVPISNHLYFYWYRQILGQKVEFLVSFYNNEISEKSEIFDDQFSVERPDGSNFTLKIRSTKLEDSAMYFCASHEGQTYEQYFGPGTRLTVT.